These 5 T cell receptor beta chains share one sample of origin, sequenced in a study of blood T cells in healthy people across ages. A sample-barcoded 5' primer and a J-beta primer mix were used in a second PCR of about 7 to 12 cycles. From the 5' RACE reads, TCRdb called clonotypes with MiXCR, one entry per CDR3 protein. The sample contains over 300,000 distinct CDR3 sequences, 45% to 65% of which appear only once. The specimen was blood. These receptors all stem from a man aged 60-69 years in good health.

Comment on this clonotype: The junction departs from the called germline gene at one end, perhaps through a read error. The J gene is TRBJ2-5, the V gene TRBV15; weak D call: TRBD2 (6 bases). Looked up from germline, CDR1 is LNHNV and CDR2 is YYDKDF (reference sequence). The CDR3 contains 14 residues. Here the CDR3 reads CATSRDFGQGTQYF. CDR3 coding DNA: TGTGCCACCAGTAGGGACTTCGGCCAAGGGACCCAGTACTTC.

The genes are TRBV20-1 and TRBJ2-5; 7 nucleotides match TRBD2. The CDR3 loop spans 14 amino acids. V shed 3 bases and J 11 bases; nucleotides not matched to a gene: 15. Germline loops: CDR1 DFQATT, CDR2 SNEGSKA (reference sequence). The CDR3 reads CSASPFGRMGEQYF. Written as DNA, the CDR3 is TGCAGTGCTAGCCCGTTCGGGAGGATGGGTGAGCAGTACTTC.

The chain couples TRBV12-3 or TRBV12-4 to TRBJ1-1; 9 bases line up with TRBD1. This CDR3 has 15 amino acids. V gave up 5 bases and J gave up 6 bases; unmatched junction bases: 10. CDR3 in amino acids: CASSPGTGRFSEAFF. The CDR3 coding sequence is TGTGCCAGCAGTCCAGGGACAGGGAGGTTTTCTGAAGCTTTCTTT.

This clonotype was recorded at least ten times. The V gene is TRBV2, the J gene TRBJ1-6; a weak D match, TRBD1 (5 bases). CDR3 length: 15 residues. Looked up from germline, CDR1 is SNHLY and CDR2 is FYNNEI. Trimming stripped 4 bases from V and 10 bases from J, with 17 bases between. This chain's CDR3 is CASSAIQGGPSPLHF. Written as DNA, the CDR3 is TGTGCCAGCAGTGCCATCCAGGGTGGTCCGTCACCCCTCCACTTT.

V gene TRBV5-1 combines with J gene TRBJ1-1, with 7 bases lining up with TRBD1. From germline, CDR1 is SGHRS and CDR2 YFSETQ. The length of the CDR3 is 13 residues. V shed 4 bases and J 4 bases; nucleotides not matched to a gene: 4. The CDR3 loop reads CASSIGTATEAFF. In nucleotides, the CDR3 is TGCGCCAGCAGCATTGGGACAGCCACTGAAGCTTTCTTT.